What follows is one T cell receptor beta chain and its context. Its antigen remains unidentified. Specified time point: newly diagnosed GD, antithyroid drugs for less than 3 months. Generation of the TCR library employed RNA extracted from PBMCs. Building of the TCR beta libraries involved iRepertoire HTBI primers and Arm-PCR of CDR3 regions. One entry per CDR3 protein results from TCRdb running MiXCR on the multiplex PCR reads. The sample consists of under 800,000 distinct CDR3 sequences, approximately 15% of them appearing once. The entry originates in a study of regulatory T cells in long-lasting Graves disease. General observations from the study: New patients shared about a thousand public clonotypes, fewer than the roughly 2,500 shared by persistent patients.

Trimming removed 3 bases from V and 6 bases from J, with 13 bases in between. CDR1 and CDR2 from the germline V gene are KGHSH and LQKENI. The CDR3 has 14 amino acids. The sample also formed part of further work on T cells in Graves' hyperthyroidism and ophthalmopathy. This second study notes: Graves' hyperthyroidism showing no ophthalmopathy progression within 18 months was considered stable. With the HTBI primer set, the TCR CDR3 went through a first round of RT-PCR.

The source of this sequence is a woman aged 25-40 years with Graves disease. The V and J genes are TRBV18 and TRBJ2-3, with D perhaps matching TRBD1 (7 bases). The material was peripheral blood mononuclear cells (PBMCs), obtained at new diagnosis, from a patient treated with antithyroid drugs. The CDR3 coding sequence is TGTGCCAGCTCACCGTGGCAGGGGGGCGATACGCAGTATTTT. Translating it yields CASSPWQGGDTQYF.